This TCR beta chain was sequenced in a study of human T cells and chemical hapten exposure. Study context: Patients got weekly scalp diphenylcyclopropenone doses over the approximately 23-week study. Patch tests containing 0.01% DPC, applied to the upper back, were read at 6 days.

Via MiXCR, TCRdb re-called the RACE reads, giving one row per CDR3 protein. The sample has some 180,000 distinct CDR3 sequences, 20% to 25% seen once. Time point indicated: patch test 1, 2 weeks after DPC sensitization. Treatment specified: therapeutic diphenylcyclopropenone sensitization with weekly scalp DPC. The germline V gene has CDR1 SGHRS and CDR2 YFSETQ. The CDR3 spans 15 residues. Deletions cut 0 bases from V and 3 bases from J, with 10 bases between. The chain is built from TRBV5-1 and TRBJ2-1, with D maybe TRBD2 (5 bases). The input for sequencing was whole blood, taken in connection with sensitization to the hapten diphenylcyclopropenone (DPC). The origin of this receptor is a woman aged 50 to 60 with alopecia areata. Some clones in this sample may be carry-over from other donors' samples. CDR3 protein: CASSLEVASYNEQFF. DNA for the CDR3: TGCGCCAGCAGCTTGGAAGTAGCGAGCTACAATGAGCAGTTCTTC. The full variable domain, its missing parts supplied by reference TRBV5-1 and TRBJ2-1, is KAGVTQTPRYLIKTRGQQVTLSCSPISGHRSVSWYQQTPGQGLQFLFEYFSETQRNKGNFPGRFSGRQFSNSRSEMNVSTLELGDSALYLCASSLEVASYNEQFFGPGTRLTVL.